The text below deals with one TCR beta chain. This receptor's antigen is unknown. There are no base qualities to consult, and no much larger clone falls within one base. The data are from a study of T-cell memory formation after mild COVID-19 (dated by TCRdb to the early 2020s). A note on the overall study: TCR sequence clusters from the two donors were largely donor specific. T-cell clones expanding and contracting after mild COVID-19 in a couple of donors were tracked by longitudinal TCRalpha and TCRbeta repertoire sequencing. Two young, previously healthy adult volunteers made up the cohort, one male and one female.

General conclusions and limits of the study: Contracting CD4+ clones appeared mostly in the CM and EM memory subsets, whereas CD8+ clones were enriched in EMRA. Some responding clones were detected in pre-infection memory, suggesting pre-existing cross-reactive memory T cells joined the SARS-CoV-2 response. The study covered only a couple of mild cases, and larger cohorts including severe cases with pre-infection samples were considered necessary. Clones contracting from day 15 to 85 had balanced CD4/CD8 phenotypes, while a second wave expanding from day 15 to 37 was biased towards CD4+. SARS-CoV-2 specificity was not confirmed for the second-wave clones peaking on day 37.

Ficoll-Paque density gradient centrifugation was the method used to isolate PBMCs. Via the germline V gene, CDR1 is SGHTA and CDR2 FQGNSA. CDR3 length: 13 amino acids, cysteine to phenylalanine. Only the CDR3 DNA is retained, 39 bases long and in frame from the first base. Trimming leaves V shorter by 3 bases and J shorter by 7 bases, with the junction holding 3 bases beyond the gene matches. The instrument given in TCRdb is Illumina NovaSeq 6000. Using 5'RACE with constant-segment primers, TCRalpha and TCRbeta cDNA libraries were constructed, with sample barcodes and unique molecular identifiers added in the process. RNA was extracted from every sample with Trizol reagent. The libraries were amplified in two PCR steps, and the second step added a second sample barcode and Illumina TruSeq adapters. Libraries were sequenced on an Illumina NovaSeq with 2 x 150 bp paired-end reads. From the authors' description of their analysis: Reads were demultiplexed and collapsed into UMI-guided consensus sequences with migec v1.2.7. Using mixcr v2.1.11, UMI consensuses were aligned to TRA and TRB V and J templates and then assembled into clonotypes. A clonotype was counted as expanded or contracted only if both edgeR and NoisET called the change significant, with noise models trained on biological replicates. edgeR calls used a false discovery rate-adjusted p below 0.01 and a log2 fold-change threshold of 1. As an exploratory analysis of dynamics, PCA with hierarchical clustering was applied to max-normalized trajectories of the 1000 most abundant clonotypes. Separately sequenced CD4+ and CD8+ repertoires were used to assign the CD4 or CD8 phenotype of responding clones. Starting from the raw public reads, TCRdb applied fastp trimming at Q25, assembled clones with MiXCR and retained in-frame beta chains. Entries are consolidated by CDR3 protein sequence, retaining the most common genes and DNA. The V and J calls were not made by the authors but by TCRdb's processing. The sample table contains almost 550,000 distinct CDR3 sequences; only one count was recorded for around 21% of them. 12% of the sample belongs to the ten largest clones.

The source of this sequence is an adult woman who had mild COVID-19 (a few samples of this study predate the infection). The sample titles of this study are shuffled in the database, so cell type and time point are left out; the donor was told from shared clones. The sequencing input was PBMCs or a T cell subset sorted from them (not recorded which). The V and J genes are TRBV7-2 and TRBJ1-2, with TRBD1 identical over 9 junction bases. The nucleotide sequence is TGTGCCAGCAGCTTCGGGACAGGGTTTGGCTACACCTTC. Its protein is CASSFGTGFGYTF.